These T cell receptor beta chains were read from a single sample in a study of T cells in Graves' hyperthyroidism and ophthalmopathy. Each CDR3 protein is one row after TCRdb ran MiXCR on the multiplex PCR reads. Of under 400,000 distinct CDR3 sequences detected, approximately 25% appear once; the ten largest clones hold roughly 80%. The sequencing input was blood. The receptors were gathered from a man between 50 and 59 years old with Graves' hyperthyroidism. CDR3s include the opening cysteine and the closing phenylalanine or tryptophan. The D gene is left open where the match is weak. Size values are once, few and many counts, or a class for expanded clones, and some rows have none.

CDR3nt	CDR3aa	d_gene	j_gene	abundance	v_gene
TGTGCCAGCAGTTTATGGGACTCTGGGGTCTACGAGCAGTACTTC	CASSLWDSGVYEQYF	-	TRBJ2-7	many	TRBV12-3/TRBV12-4
TGTGCCAGCAGCTCGGGACTAGCGGGAGGAACGCAGTATTTT	CASSSGLAGGTQYF	TRBD2	TRBJ2-3	many	TRBV7-8
TGCAGTGCTCGCTCCATAGCGGGAGGGTCCCTTAGGGAGACCCAGTACTTC	CSARSIAGGSLRETQYF	TRBD2	TRBJ2-5	few	TRBV20-1
TGTGCCAGCAGCATCTTACCCCCCGGCGGGGGTAGGACAGATACGCAGTATTTT	CASSILPPGGGRTDTQYF	TRBD2	TRBJ2-3	-	TRBV11-2
TGTGCCAGCAGCTTGGGACTAGCGGGGCGCACAGATACGCAGTATTTT	CASSLGLAGRTDTQYF	TRBD2	TRBJ2-3	-	TRBV5-4
TGTGCCAGCACACTCCCGTGGGGCCCCACTGAAGCTTTCTTT	CASTLPWGPTEAFF	-	TRBJ1-1	-	TRBV19
TGTGCCAGCAGCGTAGGCCCACAGATACCCGGGGAGCTGTTTTTT	CASSVGPQIPGELFF	-	TRBJ2-2	-	TRBV9
TGTGCCAGCAGTCGGGACACCGCCCAGTACTTC	CASSRDTAQYF	-	TRBJ2-5	-	TRBV6-2/TRBV6-3
TGCAGCGTTGAATTGGTTAGCGGCGTACCTTTCACAGATACGCAGTATTTT	CSVELVSGVPFTDTQYF	-	TRBJ2-3	-	TRBV29-1
TGTGCCAGCAGCTTCAGCGGGGGCTCCACAAACATTCAGTACTTC	CASSFSGGSTNIQYF	TRBD2	TRBJ2-4	-	TRBV7-9
TGTGCCAGCACCAAAACAGAGAACACCGGGGAGCTGTTTTTT	CASTKTENTGELFF	-	TRBJ2-2	few	TRBV12-3/TRBV12-4
TGTGCCAGCAGCGAAAACAGGGGAGGTGGGGAGACCCAGTACTTC	CASSENRGGGETQYF	-	TRBJ2-5	-	TRBV7-3
TGTGCCAGCAGTTACTCTGGGACAGGCTTTCTGGAGACCCAGTACTTC	CASSYSGTGFLETQYF	TRBD1	TRBJ2-5	few	TRBV6-6
TGTGCCAGCAGTTCTATAGGAGATACGCAGTATTTT	CASSSIGDTQYF	-	TRBJ2-3	-	TRBV6-4
TGTGCCAGCAGCTTAGGGACCGGAGGGACCGGGGAGCTGTTTTTT	CASSLGTGGTGELFF	-	TRBJ2-2	many	TRBV11-2
TGTGCCACCAGTACAGGGGCTTATGGCTACACCTTC	CATSTGAYGYTF	TRBD1	TRBJ1-2	-	TRBV24-1
TGCAGTGCTAGAGACCTAAGGACAGGGAGGCTAACAGATACGCAGTATTTT	CSARDLRTGRLTDTQYF	TRBD1	TRBJ2-3	-	TRBV20-1
TGCGCCAGCACCCTTAGGGCTAGCGGGAGCACAGATACGCAGTATTTT	CASTLRASGSTDTQYF	TRBD2	TRBJ2-3	-	TRBV5-1
TGCAGTGCTAGAGATCAGCGGGAGTGGAATGAGCAGTTCTTC	CSARDQREWNEQFF	TRBD2	TRBJ2-1	-	TRBV20-1
TGTGCCAGCAGCTTCGAAAACAACCGGGGCAACTATGGCTACACCTTC	CASSFENNRGNYGYTF	-	TRBJ1-2	-	TRBV7-9
TGTGCCAGCAGCGCTAGGACTAGCGGGAACGAGCAGTACTTC	CASSARTSGNEQYF	TRBD2	TRBJ2-7	-	TRBV13
TGTGCCAGCAGCTCGATAGCGGGAGGACTACTTTATGAGCAGTTCTTC	CASSSIAGGLLYEQFF	TRBD2	TRBJ2-1	-	TRBV28
TGTGCCAGCAGGGCTACTAGCGGGAGAGGGACCGGGGAGCTGTTTTTT	CASRATSGRGTGELFF	TRBD2	TRBJ2-2	-	TRBV12-3/TRBV12-4
TGTGCCAGCAGCAGAGACACTAGCTACGGGTTAGAGACCCAGTACTTC	CASSRDTSYGLETQYF	-	TRBJ2-5	-	TRBV7-2
TGTGCCAGCAGCTTGCCGGGATGGGAGAACGAGCAGTACTTC	CASSLPGWENEQYF	-	TRBJ2-7	-	TRBV5-6
TGTGCCAGCACCAGGACGAACACTGAAGCTTTCTTT	CASTRTNTEAFF	-	TRBJ1-1	few	TRBV5-6
TGTGCCAGCAGGCCCAGGGGAGATACGCAGTATTTT	CASRPRGDTQYF	-	TRBJ2-3	many	TRBV7-2
TGTGCCAGCAGCTTAGGTGCGGACGAGCAGTACTTC	CASSLGADEQYF	-	TRBJ2-7	many	TRBV11-2
TGTGCCAGCAGATCCGGGACCCTCCTCCAAGAGACCCAGTACTTC	CASRSGTLLQETQYF	-	TRBJ2-5	few	TRBV7-8
TGTGCCAGCAGTCTAACAGGGGGCTTCGGCTATGGCTACACCTTC	CASSLTGGFGYGYTF	TRBD1	TRBJ1-2	-	TRBV27
TGCAGCGTCCACTCGACGGTTATAGCCAAAAACATTCAGTACTTC	CSVHSTVIAKNIQYF	-	TRBJ2-4	-	TRBV29-1
TGTGCCAGCAGCCATGGCTCCGCCGGCACCGGGGAGCTGTTTTTT	CASSHGSAGTGELFF	-	TRBJ2-2	few	TRBV3-1
TGTGCCACCAGTGCCGCCGGGACAGGGATATACGAGCAGTACTTC	CATSAAGTGIYEQYF	TRBD1	TRBJ2-7	-	TRBV24-1
TGCAGTGCTAGAGATCCAGCTAGCGGGAGTTTCTATGAGCAGTTCTTC	CSARDPASGSFYEQFF	TRBD2	TRBJ2-1	-	TRBV20-1
TGTGCCAGCGGCAAGACCTTAATAGGGTCCTACGAGCAGTACTTC	CASGKTLIGSYEQYF	-	TRBJ2-7	many	TRBV2
TGTGCCAGCAACCCCGGCCGGGGGAACGAGCAGTACTTC	CASNPGRGNEQYF	-	TRBJ2-7	-	TRBV5-5